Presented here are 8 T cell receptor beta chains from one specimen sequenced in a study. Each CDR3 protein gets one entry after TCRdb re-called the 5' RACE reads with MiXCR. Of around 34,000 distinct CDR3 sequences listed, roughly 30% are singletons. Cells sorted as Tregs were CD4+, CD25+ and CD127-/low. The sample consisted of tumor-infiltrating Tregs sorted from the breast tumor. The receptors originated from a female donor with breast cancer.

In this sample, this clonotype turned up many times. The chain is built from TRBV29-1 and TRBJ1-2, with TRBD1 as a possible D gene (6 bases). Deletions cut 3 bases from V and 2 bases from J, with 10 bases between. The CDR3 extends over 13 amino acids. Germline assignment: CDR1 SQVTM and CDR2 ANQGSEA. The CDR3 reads CSVDPQGNYGYTF. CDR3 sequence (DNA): TGCAGCGTTGACCCCCAGGGGAACTATGGCTACACCTTC. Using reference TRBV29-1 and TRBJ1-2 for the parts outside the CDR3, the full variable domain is SAVISQKPSRDICQRGTSLTIQCQVDSQVTMMFWYRQQPGQSLTLIATANQGSEATYESGFVIDKFPISRPNLTFSTLTVSNMSPEDSSIYLCSVDPQGNYGYTFGSGTRLTVV.

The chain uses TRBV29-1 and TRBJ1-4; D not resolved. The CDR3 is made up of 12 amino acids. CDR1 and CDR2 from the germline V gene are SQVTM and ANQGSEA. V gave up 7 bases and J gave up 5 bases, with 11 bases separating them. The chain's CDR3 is CSGADHNEKLFF. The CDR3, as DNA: TGCAGCGGGGCAGACCACAATGAAAAACTGTTTTTT.

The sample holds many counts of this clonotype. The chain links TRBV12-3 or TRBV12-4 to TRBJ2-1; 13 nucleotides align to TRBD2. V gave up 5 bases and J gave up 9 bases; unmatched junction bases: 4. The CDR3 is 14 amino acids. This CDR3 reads CASSPRTSGSEQFF. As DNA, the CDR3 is TGTGCCAGCAGTCCAAGGACTAGCGGGAGTGAGCAGTTCTTC.

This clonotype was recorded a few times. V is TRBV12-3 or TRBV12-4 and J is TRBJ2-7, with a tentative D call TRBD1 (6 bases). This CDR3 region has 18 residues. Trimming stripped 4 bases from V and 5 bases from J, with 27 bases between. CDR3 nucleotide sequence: TGTGCCAGCAGTTCCCCGCTTCAAGGGGGTGATCCTATGGACGAGCAGTACTTC. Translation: CASSSPLQGGDPMDEQYF.

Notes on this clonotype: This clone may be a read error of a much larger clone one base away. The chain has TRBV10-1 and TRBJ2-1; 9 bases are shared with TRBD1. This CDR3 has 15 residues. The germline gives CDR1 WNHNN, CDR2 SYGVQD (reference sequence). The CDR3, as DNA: TGCGCCAGCAGTAATACAGGGGGCAAACACAATAAGCAGTTCTTC. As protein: CASSNTGGKHNKQFF.

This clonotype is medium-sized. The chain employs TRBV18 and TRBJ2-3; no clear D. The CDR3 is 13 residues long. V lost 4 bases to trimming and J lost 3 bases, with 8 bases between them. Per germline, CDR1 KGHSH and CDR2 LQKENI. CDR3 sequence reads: CASSLDLTDTQYF. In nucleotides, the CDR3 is TGTGCCAGCTCACTTGATTTGACAGATACGCAGTATTTT.

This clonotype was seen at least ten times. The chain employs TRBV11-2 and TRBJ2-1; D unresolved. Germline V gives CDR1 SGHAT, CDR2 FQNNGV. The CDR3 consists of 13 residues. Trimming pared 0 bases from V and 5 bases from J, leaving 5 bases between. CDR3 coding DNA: TGTGCCAGCAGCTTAGACTGGAACAATGAGCAGTTCTTC. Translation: CASSLDWNNEQFF.

For the CDR3, the DNA is TGTGCCTGGGGAGAGGCCTCGAACACTGAAGCTTTCTTT. Its translation is CAWGEASNTEAFF. The chain is built from TRBV30 and TRBJ1-1; D gene uncertain. The CDR3 loop spans 13 amino acids. Trimming pared 5 bases from V and 1 base from J, leaving 11 bases between. Germline V gene lookup returns CDR1 GTSNPN and CDR2 SVGIG (reference sequence).